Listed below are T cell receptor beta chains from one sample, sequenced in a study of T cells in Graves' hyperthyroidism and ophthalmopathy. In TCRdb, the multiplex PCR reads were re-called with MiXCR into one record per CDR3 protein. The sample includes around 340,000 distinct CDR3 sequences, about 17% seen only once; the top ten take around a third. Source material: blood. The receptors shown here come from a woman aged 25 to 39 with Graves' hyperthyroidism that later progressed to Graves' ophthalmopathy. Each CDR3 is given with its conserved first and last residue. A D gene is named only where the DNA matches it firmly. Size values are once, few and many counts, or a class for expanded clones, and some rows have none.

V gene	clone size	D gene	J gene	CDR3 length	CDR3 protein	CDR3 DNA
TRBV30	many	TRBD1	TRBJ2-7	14	CAWSRTGGYNEQYF	TGTGCCTGGAGCAGAACAGGGGGGTACAACGAGCAGTACTTC
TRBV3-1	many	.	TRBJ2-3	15	CASSRWTAATDTQYF	TGTGCCAGCAGCCGCTGGACAGCCGCCACAGATACGCAGTATTTT
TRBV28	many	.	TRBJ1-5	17	CASSFRGAPGVDQPQHF	TGTGCCAGCAGTTTCCGCGGGGCCCCGGGTGTCGATCAGCCCCAGCATTTT
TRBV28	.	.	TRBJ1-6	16	CASSFFPSSYNSPLHF	TGTGCCAGCAGTTTTTTTCCCAGCTCCTATAATTCACCCCTCCACTTT
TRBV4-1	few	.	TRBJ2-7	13	CASSQGEFYEQYF	TGCGCCAGCAGCCAAGGGGAGTTCTACGAGCAGTACTTC
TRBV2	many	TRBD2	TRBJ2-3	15	CASSKAGAATDTQYF	TGTGCCAGCAGTAAAGCGGGAGCGGCCACAGATACGCAGTATTTT
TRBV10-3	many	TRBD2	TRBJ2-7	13	CAIRGLDNYEQYF	TGTGCCATCAGGGGACTAGACAACTACGAGCAGTACTTC
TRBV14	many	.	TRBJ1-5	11	CADQGAQPQHF	TGTGCAGACCAGGGAGCTCAGCCCCAGCATTTT
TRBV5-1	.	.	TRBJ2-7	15	CASSPHGAADYEQYF	TGCGCCAGCAGCCCCCACGGAGCCGCGGACTACGAGCAGTACTTC
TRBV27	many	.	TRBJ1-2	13	CASRPTGHYGYTF	TGTGCCAGCAGACCAACGGGACACTATGGCTACACCTTC